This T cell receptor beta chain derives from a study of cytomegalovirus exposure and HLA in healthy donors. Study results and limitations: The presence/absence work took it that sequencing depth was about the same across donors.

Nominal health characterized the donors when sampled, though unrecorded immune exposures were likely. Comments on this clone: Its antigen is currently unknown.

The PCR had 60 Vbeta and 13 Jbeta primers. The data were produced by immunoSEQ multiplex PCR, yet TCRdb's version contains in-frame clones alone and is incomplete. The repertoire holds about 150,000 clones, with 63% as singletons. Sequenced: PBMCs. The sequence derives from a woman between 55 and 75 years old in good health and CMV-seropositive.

The CDR3 spells CASRLPGQDGYTF. As DNA, the CDR3 is TGTGCCAGCAGGCTTCCGGGACAGGATGGCTACACCTTC. The rearrangement joins TRBV28 to TRBJ1-2; 8 bases are a match to TRBD1. This CDR3 has 13 residues. Germline CDR1 and CDR2: MDHEN and SYDVKM. Trimming removed 6 bases from V and 6 bases from J; junction bases left unmatched: 6.